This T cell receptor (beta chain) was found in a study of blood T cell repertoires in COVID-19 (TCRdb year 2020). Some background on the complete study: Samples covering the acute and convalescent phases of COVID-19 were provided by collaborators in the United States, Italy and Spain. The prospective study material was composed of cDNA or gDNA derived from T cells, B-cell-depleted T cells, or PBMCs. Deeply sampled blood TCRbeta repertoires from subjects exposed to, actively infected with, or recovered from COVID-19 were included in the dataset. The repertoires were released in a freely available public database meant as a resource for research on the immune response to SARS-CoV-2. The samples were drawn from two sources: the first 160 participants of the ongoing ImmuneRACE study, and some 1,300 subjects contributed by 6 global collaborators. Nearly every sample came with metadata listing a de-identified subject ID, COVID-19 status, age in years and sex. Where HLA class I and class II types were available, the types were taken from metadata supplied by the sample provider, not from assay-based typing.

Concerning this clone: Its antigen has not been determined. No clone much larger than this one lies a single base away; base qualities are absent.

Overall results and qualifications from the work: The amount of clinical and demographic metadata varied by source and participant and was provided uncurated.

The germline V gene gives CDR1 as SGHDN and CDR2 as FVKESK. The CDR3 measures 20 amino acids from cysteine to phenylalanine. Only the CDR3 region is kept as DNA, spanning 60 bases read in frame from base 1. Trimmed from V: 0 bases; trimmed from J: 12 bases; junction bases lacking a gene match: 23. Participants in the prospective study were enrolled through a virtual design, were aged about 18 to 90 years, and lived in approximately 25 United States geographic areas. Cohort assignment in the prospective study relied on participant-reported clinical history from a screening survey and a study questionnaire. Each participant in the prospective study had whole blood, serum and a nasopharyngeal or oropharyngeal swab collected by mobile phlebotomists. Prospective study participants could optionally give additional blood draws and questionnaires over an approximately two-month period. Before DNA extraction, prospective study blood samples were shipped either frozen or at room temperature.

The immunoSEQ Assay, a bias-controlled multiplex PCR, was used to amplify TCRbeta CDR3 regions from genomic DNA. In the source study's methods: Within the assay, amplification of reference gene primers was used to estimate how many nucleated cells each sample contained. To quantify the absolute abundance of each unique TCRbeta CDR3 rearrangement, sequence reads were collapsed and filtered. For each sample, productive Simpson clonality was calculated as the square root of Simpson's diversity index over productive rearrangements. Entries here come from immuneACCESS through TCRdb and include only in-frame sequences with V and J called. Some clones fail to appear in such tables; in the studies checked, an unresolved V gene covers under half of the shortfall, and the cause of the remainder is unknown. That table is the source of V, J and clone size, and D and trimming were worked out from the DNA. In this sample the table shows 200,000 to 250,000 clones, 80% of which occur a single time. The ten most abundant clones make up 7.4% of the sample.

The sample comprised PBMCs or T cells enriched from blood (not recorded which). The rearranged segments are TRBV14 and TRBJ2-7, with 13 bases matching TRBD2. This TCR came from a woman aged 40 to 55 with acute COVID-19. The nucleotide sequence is TGTGCCAGCAGCCAAGACCTCCGGGGACAGAGGCGACTAGCGGGAGGATATCTGTACTTC. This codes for CASSQDLRGQRRLAGGYLYF.